This TCR beta chain emerged from a study of neurological immune-mediated disorders. Study overall: Multiple sclerosis patients (n of about 34) included approximately 30 with relapsing-remitting and 3 with secondary progressive disease.

Ten or more counts support this clonotype. The antigen remains undetermined. The sorted libraries were prepared using 800,000 to 1,000,000 CD4+ or CD8+ T cells that had themselves been sorted. TCRdb re-called the 5' RACE reads with MiXCR, one entry per CDR3 protein. The table lists tens of thousands of distinct CDR3 sequences, 3% to 4% of them singletons. Findings and caveats of the study: The most TCR clonal expansion was seen in HTLV-1-associated myelopathy, and the least was seen in multiple sclerosis, which fell below healthy controls.

Material: CD4+ T cells from blood. The receptor was derived from a woman aged 35 to 49 with multiple sclerosis.

Here the CDR3 reads CSAIDSNYGYTF. DNA of the CDR3: TGCAGTGCTATCGACAGTAACTATGGCTACACCTTC. This rearrangement joins TRBV20-1 to TRBJ1-2; maybe TRBD1 (5 bases). Germline values: CDR1 DFQATT, CDR2 SNEGSKA (reference sequence). The CDR3 covers 12 residues. V lost 4 bases, J lost 1 base, and 7 bases lay in between.